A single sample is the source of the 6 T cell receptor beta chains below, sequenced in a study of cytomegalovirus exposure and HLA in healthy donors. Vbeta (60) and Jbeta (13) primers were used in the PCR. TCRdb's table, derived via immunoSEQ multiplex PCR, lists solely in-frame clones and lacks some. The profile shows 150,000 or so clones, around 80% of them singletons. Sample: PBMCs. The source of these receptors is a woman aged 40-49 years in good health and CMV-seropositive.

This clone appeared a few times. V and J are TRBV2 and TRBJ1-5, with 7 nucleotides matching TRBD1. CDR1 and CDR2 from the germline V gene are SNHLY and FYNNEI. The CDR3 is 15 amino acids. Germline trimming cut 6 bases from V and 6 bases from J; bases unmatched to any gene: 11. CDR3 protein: CASSELEGASQPQHF. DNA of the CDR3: TGTGCCAGCAGCGAACTTGAGGGGGCAAGTCAGCCCCAGCATTTT. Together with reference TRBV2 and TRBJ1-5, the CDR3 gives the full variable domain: EPEVTQTPSHQVTQMGQEVILRCVPISNHLYFYWYRQILGQKVEFLVSFYNNEISEKSEIFDDQFSVERPDGSNFTLKIRSTKLEDSAMYFCASSELEGASQPQHFGDGTRLSIL.

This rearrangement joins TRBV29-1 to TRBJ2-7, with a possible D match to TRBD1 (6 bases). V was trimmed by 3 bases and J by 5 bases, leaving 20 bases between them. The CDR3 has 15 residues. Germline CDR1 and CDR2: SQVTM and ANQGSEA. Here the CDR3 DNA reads TGCAGCGTTGATGGGATTGGACAGTCCTACCACGAGCAGTACTTC. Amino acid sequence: CSVDGIGQSYHEQYF.

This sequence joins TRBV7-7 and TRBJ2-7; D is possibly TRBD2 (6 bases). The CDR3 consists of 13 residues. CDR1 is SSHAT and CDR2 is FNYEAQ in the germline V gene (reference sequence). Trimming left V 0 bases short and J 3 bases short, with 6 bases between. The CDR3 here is CASSLAEGYEQYF. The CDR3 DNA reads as TGTGCCAGCAGCTTAGCGGAGGGCTACGAGCAGTACTTC.

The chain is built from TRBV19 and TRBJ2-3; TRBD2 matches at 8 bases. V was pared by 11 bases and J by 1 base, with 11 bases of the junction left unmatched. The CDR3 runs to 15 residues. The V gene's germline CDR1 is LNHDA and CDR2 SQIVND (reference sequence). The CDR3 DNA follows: TGTGCCCTAGGGACTAGATTTAGGGGCACAGATACGCAGTATTTT. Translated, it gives CALGTRFRGTDTQYF.

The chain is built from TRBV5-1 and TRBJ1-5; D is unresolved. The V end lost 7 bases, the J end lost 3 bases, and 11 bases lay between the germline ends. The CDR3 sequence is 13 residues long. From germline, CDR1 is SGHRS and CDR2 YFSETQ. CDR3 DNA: TGCGCCAGCTCAGCGGACCTCAATCAGCCCCAGCATTTT. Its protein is CASSADLNQPQHF.

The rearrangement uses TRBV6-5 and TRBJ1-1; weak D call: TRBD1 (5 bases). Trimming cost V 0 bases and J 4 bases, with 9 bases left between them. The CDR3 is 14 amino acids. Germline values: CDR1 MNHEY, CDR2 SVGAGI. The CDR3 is CASSYSPGGTEAFF. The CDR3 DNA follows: TGTGCCAGCAGTTACTCACCCGGGGGCACTGAAGCTTTCTTT.